This record looks at one T cell receptor (beta chain) sequence and its context. What it binds is unknown. The CDR3 runs 15 residues. The junction had 10 bases not matched to a gene; V was cut back by 3 bases and J by 5 bases. Germline V gene lookup returns CDR1 SGHRS and CDR2 YFSETQ. The record originates from a study of response to subunit inactivated influenza vaccine. Study conclusions and caveats: The study's authors posited that every seasonal influenza vaccination enlists few new T cells.

TCRdb independently ran MiXCR on the RT-PCR reads; one entry per CDR3 protein. The sample lists approximately 530,000 distinct CDR3 sequences, approximately 7.2% seen once, with about 12% in the top ten. The chain recombines TRBV5-1 with TRBJ2-5, with 7 bases that match TRBD2. The sequencing used PBMCs from blood, collected around 2 years after vaccination. The receptor was isolated from a man aged 50 to 69 who received an inactivated influenza vaccine. Here the CDR3 DNA reads TGCGCCAGCAGCTCGGGCGGGAGTATGTGGGAGACCCAGTACTTC. It translates to CASSSGGSMWETQYF.